The 13 T cell receptor beta chains reported below all come from one sample, sequenced in a study of shared clonotypes between healthy human individuals. Sequencing was performed with immunoSEQ multiplex PCR; in TCRdb, only in-frame clones are kept and a portion is missing. This sample has about 1,800,000 clones; about 94% occur once, and the top ten carry 1% to 1.5%. Terminally differentiated effector memory CD45RA+ cells were excluded by CCR7 positive selection of CD45RO-negative cells. Sequenced: naive CD8+ T cells sorted from blood. The source is a man aged 18 to 30 in good health.

The rearrangement joins TRBV27 to TRBJ2-1, with D unclear. CDR3 length equals 16 residues. Germline CDR1 and CDR2: MNHEY and SMNVEV (reference sequence). V gave up 3 bases and J gave up 6 bases, with 18 bases separating them. CDR3 protein: CASSFLQQFQFNEQFF. The DNA of the CDR3 is TGTGCCAGCAGTTTTCTTCAACAATTTCAGTTCAATGAGCAGTTCTTC.

The V call is TRBV28, the J call TRBJ1-1; D remains ambiguous. The germline V gene has CDR1 MDHEN and CDR2 SYDVKM. This CDR3 contains 12 residues. V lost 3 bases and J lost 6, with 8 bases in between. Here the CDR3 reads CASSFDGAEAFF. DNA for the CDR3: TGTGCCAGCAGTTTCGACGGGGCTGAAGCTTTCTTT. Full variable domain (outside the CDR3, taken from reference TRBV28 and TRBJ1-1): DVKVTQSSRYLVKRTGEKVFLECVQDMDHENMFWYRQDPGLGLRLIYFSYDVKMKEKGDIPEGYSVSREKKERFSLILESASTNQTSMYLCASSFDGAEAFFGQGTRLTVV.

The chain joins TRBV13 to TRBJ2-3; perhaps TRBD2 as D (6 bases). The length of the CDR3 is 15 residues. From germline, CDR1 is PRHDT and CDR2 FYEKMQ (reference sequence). V shed 5 bases and J shed 4 bases, with 16 bases lying between them. CDR3 DNA: TGTGCCAGCAGCCCCACGACGGGGGTCCCAGATACGCAGTATTTT. Protein: CASSPTTGVPDTQYF.

Concerning this clone: This CDR3 is also generated by other DNA sequences in the sample. The chain uses TRBV5-1 and TRBJ2-5; the D is unclear. CDR1 is SGHRS and CDR2 is YFSETQ in the germline V gene. The V and J ends lost 0 bases and 0 bases respectively, with 9 bases between them. CDR3 length: 15 residues. In DNA, the CDR3 is TGCGCCAGCAGCTTGGGAATAGGCTACCAAGAGACCCAGTACTTC. Residues: CASSLGIGYQETQYF. Full variable domain (rest looked up from reference TRBV5-1 and TRBJ2-5): KAGVTQTPRYLIKTRGQQVTLSCSPISGHRSVSWYQQTPGQGLQFLFEYFSETQRNKGNFPGRFSGRQFSNSRSEMNVSTLELGDSALYLCASSLGIGYQETQYFGPGTRLLVL.

The rearrangement joins TRBV27 to TRBJ1-2, with TRBD1 as a possible D gene (5 bases). This CDR3 is built from 16 residues. The ends were cut back, 3 bases at V and 4 bases at J, with 18 bases in the middle. CDR1 is MNHEY, CDR2 SMNVEV, per germline (reference sequence). The CDR3 nucleotides read TGTGCCAGCAGTTTTCGGGACGAATTCAACCTCTATGGCTACACCTTC. It translates to CASSFRDEFNLYGYTF.

V and J are TRBV19 and TRBJ2-1; 8 bases match TRBD2. This CDR3 spans 16 amino acids. From germline, CDR1 is LNHDA and CDR2 SQIVND (reference sequence). V lost 9 bases, J lost 7 bases, and 17 bases stayed unmatched. The CDR3 region has the DNA TGTGCCAGCCGGGTTAGCGGGGTTATGAAGCAAAATGAGCAGTTCTTC. It codes for CASRVSGVMKQNEQFF. Full variable domain (outside the CDR3, taken from reference TRBV19 and TRBJ2-1): DGGITQSPKYLFRKEGQNVTLSCEQNLNHDAMYWYRQDPGQGLRLIYYSQIVNDFQKGDIAEGYSVSREKKESFPLTVTSAQKNPTAFYLCASRVSGVMKQNEQFFGPGTRLTVL.

This clone was counted once. J is TRBJ2-1 and V is TRBV19, with 12 bases identical to TRBD2. Germline loops: CDR1 LNHDA, CDR2 SQIVND (reference sequence). V was pared by 6 bases and J by 5 bases, with 8 bases of the junction left unmatched. This CDR3 has 16 amino acids. The CDR3 protein is CASRVGLAGGHNEQFF. In DNA form, the CDR3 reads TGTGCCAGTAGGGTCGGGCTAGCGGGAGGGCACAATGAGCAGTTCTTC.

This chain links TRBV19 with TRBJ1-4; D uncertain. The CDR3 is made up of 15 amino acids. CDR1 and CDR2 from the germline V gene are LNHDA and SQIVND (reference sequence). V shed 5 bases and J shed 6 bases, with 16 bases lying between them. The CDR3 bases are TGTGCCAGTAGTGCGGCAACCTGGGAAGATGAAAAACTGTTTTTT. Encoded protein: CASSAATWEDEKLFF. The variable domain in full, completed from reference TRBV19 and TRBJ1-4, reads DGGITQSPKYLFRKEGQNVTLSCEQNLNHDAMYWYRQDPGQGLRLIYYSQIVNDFQKGDIAEGYSVSREKKESFPLTVTSAQKNPTAFYLCASSAATWEDEKLFFGSGTQLSVL.

This clone came up once. This rearrangement joins TRBV7-2 to TRBJ2-3, with TRBD2 as a possible D gene (6 bases). The CDR3 is made up of 15 amino acids. Germline loops: CDR1 SGHTA, CDR2 FQGNSA. Trimming shortened V by 1 base and J by 3 bases, and 11 bases separated the two germline ends. The CDR3 spells CASSLVAAGTDTQYF. The CDR3 DNA follows: TGTGCCAGCAGCTTAGTAGCGGCGGGAACAGATACGCAGTATTTT.

The chain uses TRBV4-2 and TRBJ2-1, with a weak D call TRBD2 (6 bases). Trimming took off 0 bases at V and 1 base at J, with 10 bases between the two ends. The CDR3 length is 16 residues. Germline V gives CDR1 LGHNA, CDR2 YNFKEQ. The CDR3 nucleotides are TGTGCCAGCAGCCAAGATGGGCTAGCGTCCTACAATGAGCAGTTCTTC. Translation: CASSQDGLASYNEQFF.

The chain recombines TRBV4-3 with TRBJ1-1; D is unresolved. The germline V gene has CDR1 LGHNA and CDR2 YSLEER. The CDR3 loop spans 14 amino acids. Trimming removed 0 bases at V and 5 bases at J, with 10 bases between. The CDR3 loop reads CASSQDTIGTEAFF. The CDR3 DNA reads as TGCGCCAGCAGCCAAGACACGATAGGGACTGAAGCTTTCTTT.

About this clone itself: Other DNA sequences in this sample translate to the same CDR3. This chain joins TRBV25-1 and TRBJ1-1; perhaps TRBD1 as D (5 bases). V lost 6 bases to trimming and J lost 1 base, with 12 bases between them. This CDR3 comprises 14 residues. CDR1 and CDR2 (germline): MGHDK, SYGVNS. In DNA form, the CDR3 reads TGTGCCAGCAGCCCATGGGGGGAGAACACTGAAGCTTTCTTT. Its protein product is CASSPWGENTEAFF.

The rearrangement uses TRBV13 and TRBJ2-1; 13 positions match TRBD2. The CDR3 contains 16 residues. The germline V gene has CDR1 PRHDT and CDR2 FYEKMQ (reference sequence). The J segment lost 4 bases and the V segment lost 5 bases, leaving 5 bases of the junction unmatched. Here the CDR3 DNA reads TGTGCCAGCAGCCCCCCGGGACTAGCGGGGTACAATGAGCAGTTCTTC. Amino acid sequence: CASSPPGLAGYNEQFF.